This passage covers 6 T cell receptor beta chains from one sample sequenced in a study of cytomegalovirus exposure and HLA in healthy donors. With 60 Vbeta and 13 Jbeta primers, the PCR was carried out. Assay used: immunoSEQ multiplex PCR; TCRdb lists only in-frame clones, some missing. The top ten hold less than 6% of the sample, which has around 82,000 clones, around 76% seen once. Sequenced input: PBMCs. Receptors originate from a male donor in good health and CMV-seropositive.

The chain recombines TRBV11-2 with TRBJ2-7; TRBD2 matches at 10 bases. This CDR3 region has 15 residues. Germline CDR1 and CDR2: SGHAT and FQNNGV. J lost 0 bases, V lost 3 bases, and 2 bases had no gene match. The CDR3 DNA reads TGTGCCAGCAGCTTCGGACTAGCGGACTCCTACGAGCAGTACTTC. It translates to CASSFGLADSYEQYF.

This clone has a handful of counts. This rearrangement joins TRBV7-9 to TRBJ2-7; D is possibly TRBD1 (6 bases). Trimming cost V 5 bases and J 0 bases, with 17 bases left between them. This CDR3 region has 16 residues. The germline gives CDR1 SEHNR, CDR2 FQNEAQ (reference sequence). In DNA, the CDR3 is TGTGCCAGCAGCATTACACAGGGAAGCCGCTCCTACGAGCAGTACTTC. Its protein product is CASSITQGSRSYEQYF.

The chain combines TRBV18 with TRBJ1-2, with 12 bases fitting TRBD1. The CDR3 is made up of 15 amino acids. V was clipped by 3 bases and J by 7 bases; unmatched bases: 6. CDR1 and CDR2 from the germline V gene are KGHSH and LQKENI. CDR3 region: CASSPRGQGAIGYTF. The CDR3 nucleotides are TGTGCCAGCTCACCCCGGGGACAGGGGGCAATTGGCTACACCTTC.

The chain uses TRBV6-1 and TRBJ2-2, with a tentative D call TRBD1 (5 bases). The V end was cut by 7 bases, the J end by 0 bases, with 9 bases between. CDR3 length: 14 amino acids. Germline V gives CDR1 MNHNS, CDR2 SASEGT. The CDR3 DNA sequence: TGTGCCAGCATTACAGGAACGAACACCGGGGAGCTGTTTTTT. Protein product: CASITGTNTGELFF.

This clone was recorded a few times. The rearrangement uses TRBV4-2 and TRBJ2-3; the D gene is possibly TRBD1 (5 bases). V dropped 0 bases and J dropped 8 bases, with 12 bases sitting between them. From germline, CDR1 is LGHNA and CDR2 YNFKEQ. The CDR3 spans 14 residues. In DNA, the CDR3 is TGTGCCAGCAGCCAAGACCAGGGTCTAGGTACGCAGTATTTT. The encoded protein is CASSQDQGLGTQYF.

V gene TRBV27 combines with J gene TRBJ2-2, with D possibly being TRBD1 (5 bases). Deletions cut 2 bases from V and 0 bases from J, with 10 bases between. CDR3 size: 16 residues. Germline loops: CDR1 MNHEY, CDR2 SMNVEV (reference sequence). The CDR3 loop is CASSLLPGSNTGELFF. The CDR3 DNA reads as TGTGCCAGCAGTTTACTTCCAGGGTCGAACACCGGGGAGCTGTTTTTT.